One and the same sample provided the 5 T cell receptor beta chains below, sequenced in a study of T cell responses to AZD1222 COVID-19 vaccine. Using immunoSEQ multiplex PCR, the repertoire was profiled, and TCRdb retains in-frame clones only, with some absent. Of about 120,000 clones listed, 80% to 90% are singletons. The specimen was peripheral blood, collected on day 0 of AZD1222 vaccination. Source of these receptors: an adult in good health.

The V call is TRBV24-1, the J call TRBJ1-1; the match to TRBD1 covers 7 bases. The trim removed 4 bases at V and 1 base at J, leaving 5 bases unmatched. CDR1 and CDR2 (germline): KGHDR, SFDVKD. The CDR3 totals 15 residues. The CDR3 DNA sequence: TGTGCCACCAGTGAGACAGGGCTGGGGAACACTGAAGCTTTCTTT. Its protein is CATSETGLGNTEAFF.

The CDR3 sequence: CASRPPGQGATEAFF. The DNA for the CDR3 is TGTGCCAGTAGACCCCCCGGACAGGGGGCCACTGAAGCTTTCTTT. The rearrangement links TRBV19 to TRBJ1-1; TRBD1 matches 11 bases. With 6 bases clipped from V and 4 bases from J, the junction kept 7 bases outside the gene matches. This CDR3 region has 15 residues. CDR1 is LNHDA, CDR2 SQIVND, per germline (reference sequence).

V and J are TRBV19 and TRBJ2-7; 9 bases fit TRBD2. Germline loops: CDR1 LNHDA, CDR2 SQIVND (reference sequence). CDR3 size: 15 residues. With 1 base clipped from V and 3 bases from J, the junction kept 4 bases outside the gene matches. CDR3 in amino acids: CASSIVVAGDYEQYF. The DNA for the CDR3 is TGTGCCAGTAGTATAGTGGTAGCGGGAGACTACGAGCAGTACTTC.

The CDR3 bases are TGCAGCGTTCTAGTCGCGAACACTGAAGCTTTCTTT. Residues: CSVLVANTEAFF. The chain couples TRBV29-1 to TRBJ1-1; D is ambiguous. The V and J ends lost 5 bases and 1 base respectively, with 8 bases between them. From germline, CDR1 is SQVTM and CDR2 ANQGSEA. The CDR3 is made up of 12 amino acids.

CDR3 DNA: TGCGCCAGCCGAATTAGGGCAGGGGTGACTGAGCAGTTCTTC. Protein product: CASRIRAGVTEQFF. The chain has TRBV4-1 and TRBJ2-1, with a possible D match to TRBD1 (6 bases). CDR3 length: 14 amino acids. Germline CDR1 MGHRA, CDR2 YSYEKL. Between the trimmed V and J ends, which lost 8 bases and 9 bases, there was a span of 20 bases.